This T cell receptor (beta chain) appears in the sequencing data of a study of cytomegalovirus exposure and HLA in healthy donors. Study-level findings and limits: Owing to their indistinguishability, certain V segments, notably TRBV6-2 and TRBV6-3, were excluded.

60 Vbeta and 13 Jbeta primers were used in PCR. Assay: immunoSEQ multiplex PCR; the TCRdb copy retains only in-frame clones and omits some. This sample has tens of thousands of clones, with approximately 74% found just once. A word on this clone: Its antigen is as yet unknown.

Trimming left V 0 bases short and J 11 bases short, with 8 bases between. This CDR3 spans 11 amino acids. From germline, CDR1 is DFQATT and CDR2 SNEGSKA (reference sequence). This sequence was found in a woman in her 30s in good health and CMV-seropositive. This rearrangement joins TRBV20-1 to TRBJ1-5; no reliable D call. What was sequenced was PBMCs. The DNA of the CDR3 is TGCAGTGCTAGAGATGCCGGGACCCAGCATTTT. Translated: CSARDAGTQHF.